This TCR beta chain was sequenced in a study of blood T cell repertoires in COVID-19. Across the study: Samples of COVID-19 (acute and convalescent) were obtained from the United States, Italy and Spain. Sample material is recorded as cDNA or gDNA derived from T cells, B-cell-depleted T cells, or PBMCs.

Per the original methods: Reference gene primer amplification gave estimated nucleated cell counts. Produced via immunoSEQ multiplex PCR; TCRdb's table is partial and in-frame only. For V, J and clone size, that table is used; D and trimming come from the DNA. The data hold more than 95,000 clones, with 70% to 90% observed a single time. CDR3 length: 14 residues. V gave up 2 bases and J gave up 5 bases, with 12 bases separating them. The V gene's germline CDR1 is SGHNT and CDR2 YENEEA. The specimen was peripheral blood. The J gene is TRBJ1-1, the V gene TRBV11-3; the D gene is possibly TRBD1 (5 bases). This sequence originates from a man between 65 and 85 years old who had recovered from COVID-19. The CDR3 loop is CASSLTGEGTEAFF. The CDR3 bases are TGTGCCAGCAGCTTAACGGGGGAGGGAACTGAAGCTTTCTTT.